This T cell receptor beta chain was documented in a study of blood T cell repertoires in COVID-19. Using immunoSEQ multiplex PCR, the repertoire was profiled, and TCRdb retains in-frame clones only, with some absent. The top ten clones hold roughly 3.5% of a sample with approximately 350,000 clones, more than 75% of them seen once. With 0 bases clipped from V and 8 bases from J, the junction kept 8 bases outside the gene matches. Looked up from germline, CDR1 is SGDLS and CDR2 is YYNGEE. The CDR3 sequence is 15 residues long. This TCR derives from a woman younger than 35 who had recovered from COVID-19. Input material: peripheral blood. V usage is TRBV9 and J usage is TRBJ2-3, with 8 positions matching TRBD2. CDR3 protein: CASSVAGGGRGTQYF. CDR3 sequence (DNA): TGTGCCAGCAGCGTAGCGGGAGGGGGGAGAGGTACGCAGTATTTT.